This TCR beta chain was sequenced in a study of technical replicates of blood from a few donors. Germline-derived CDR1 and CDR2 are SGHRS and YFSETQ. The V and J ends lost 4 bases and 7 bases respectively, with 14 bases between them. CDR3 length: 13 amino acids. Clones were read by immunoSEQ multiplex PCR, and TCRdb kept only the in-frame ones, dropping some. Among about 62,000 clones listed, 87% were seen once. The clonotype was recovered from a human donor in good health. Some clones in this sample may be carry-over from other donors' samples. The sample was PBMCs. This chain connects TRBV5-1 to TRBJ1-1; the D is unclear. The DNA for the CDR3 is TGCGCCAGCAGCAAAGGCCCGGAGGGTGAAGCTTTCTTT. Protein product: CASSKGPEGEAFF.